Shown below are 32 T cell receptor beta chains from a single sample sequenced in a study of T cells after yellow fever vaccination (dated by TCRdb to between 2018 and 2020). The sample's treatment or condition label is to be understood as: live attenuated yellow fever vaccine strain. The library was made by 5' RACE. The instrument was an Illumina HiSeq 2500. TCRdb passed the public sequencing reads through fastp at Q25 and MiXCR, retaining productive beta sequences. Records with the same CDR3 protein are collapsed into one entry carrying the most frequent genes and DNA. In all, the sample holds about 630,000 distinct CDR3 sequences, and approximately 13% of those were seen once. The top ten hold 14% to 15% of the sample. Here the sequenced sample was PBMCs, taken on the day of the yellow fever booster vaccination. Every receptor here comes from a man aged 30-40 years who received the YFV17D yellow fever vaccine.

This clonotype was seen at least ten times. The gene calls are TRBV10-3 and TRBJ1-2; D remains unclear. Germline V gene lookup returns CDR1 ENHRY and CDR2 SYGVKD. With 6 bases removed from V and 0 bases from J, the gap between germline ends came to 11 bases. This CDR3 has 14 residues. CDR3 nucleotide sequence: TGTGCCATCAGCCCCATTACAGCTAACTATGGCTACACCTTC. Its protein product is CAISPITANYGYTF.

This clonotype was seen more than once but under ten times. The J gene is TRBJ1-4, the V gene TRBV6-1; no firm D call. V dropped 7 bases and J dropped 5 bases, with 20 bases sitting between them. The CDR3 has 16 amino acids. The germline V gene has CDR1 MNHNS and CDR2 SASEGT. The CDR3 nucleotides read TGTGCCAGCAAATTCTGGCCCCTAGACGGAAATGAAAAACTGTTTTTT. It encodes CASKFWPLDGNEKLFF.

The chain employs TRBV30 and TRBJ1-2; D is possibly TRBD1 (5 bases). V was cut by 0 bases and J by 2 bases, with 13 bases left in between. Germline loops: CDR1 GTSNPN, CDR2 SVGIG (reference sequence). This CDR3 is built from 15 residues. The CDR3 sequence: CAWSVGPPINYGYTF. The DNA for the CDR3 is TGTGCCTGGAGTGTGGGGCCCCCGATAAACTATGGCTACACCTTC.

The chain couples TRBV20-1 to TRBJ2-7; the D gene is possibly TRBD2 (6 bases). The CDR3 totals 13 residues. CDR1 is DFQATT, CDR2 SNEGSKA, per germline (reference sequence). V gave up 6 bases and J gave up 3 bases, with 15 bases separating them. This chain's CDR3 is CSAVPPGVYEQYF. The CDR3 nucleotides are TGCAGTGCCGTTCCTCCGGGAGTCTACGAGCAGTACTTC.

The chain employs TRBV7-8 and TRBJ1-2, with TRBD1 as a possible D gene (5 bases). CDR3 length: 15 amino acids. In germline, CDR1 is SGHVS, CDR2 FQNEAQ. V was trimmed by 3 bases and J by 4 bases, leaving 15 bases between them. The CDR3 DNA reads TGTGCCAGCAGCTTGGGGGGTGGAGGGACCTATGGCTACACCTTC. The encoded protein is CASSLGGGGTYGYTF. The variable domain in full, with the rest retrieved from reference TRBV7-8 and TRBJ1-2, is GAGVSQSPRYKVAKRGQDVALRCDPISGHVSLFWYQQALGQGPEFLTYFQNEAQLDKSGLPSDRFFAERPEGSVSTLKIQRTQQEDSAVYLCASSLGGGGTYGYTFGSGTRLTVV.

The chain has TRBV20-1 and TRBJ2-7; a weak D match, TRBD1 (6 bases). Germline CDR1 reads DFQATT; CDR2 reads SNEGSKA (reference sequence). CDR3 length equals 13 residues. Trimming cost V 6 bases and J 0 bases, with 12 bases left between them. CDR3 coding DNA: TGCAGTGCCGGGACACCCACCTCCTACGAGCAGTACTTC. It yields the protein CSAGTPTSYEQYF.

The gene calls are TRBV28 and TRBJ2-3, with 8 bases that match TRBD2. The germline CDR1 and CDR2 sequences are MDHEN and SYDVKM. After removal of 7 bases from V and 4 bases from J, the junction contained 10 bases not matched to a gene. This CDR3 is built from 15 residues. This CDR3 reads CASIKAGGYADTQYF. CDR3 sequence (DNA): TGTGCCAGCATAAAGGCGGGAGGTTACGCAGATACGCAGTATTTT. The full variable domain, its missing parts supplied by reference TRBV28 and TRBJ2-3, is DVKVTQSSRYLVKRTGEKVFLECVQDMDHENMFWYRQDPGLGLRLIYFSYDVKMKEKGDIPEGYSVSREKKERFSLILESASTNQTSMYLCASIKAGGYADTQYFGPGTRLTVL.

This clonotype was picked up a small number of times. The rearrangement links TRBV18 to TRBJ1-1; 8 nucleotides align to TRBD1. The germline V gene has CDR1 KGHSH and CDR2 LQKENI. The V segment lost 6 bases and the J segment 4 bases; nucleotides outside the gene matches: 7. This CDR3 contains 14 residues. For the CDR3, the DNA is TGTGCCAGCTCGCGACAGGGGTTGCGCACTGAAGCTTTCTTT. Amino acid sequence: CASSRQGLRTEAFF.

This clonotype appeared a few times. V gene TRBV27 combines with J gene TRBJ2-3; 9 bases match TRBD2. V lost 10 bases, J lost 1 base, and 6 bases stayed unmatched. In germline, CDR1 is MNHEY, CDR2 SMNVEV (reference sequence). CDR3 length: 14 amino acids. The CDR3 sequence is CATSQRGGTDTQYF. The CDR3 DNA follows: TGTGCCACCTCCCAGCGGGGGGGCACAGATACGCAGTATTTT.

This clonotype has more than one count but fewer than ten. The chain couples TRBV20-1 to TRBJ2-7; a possible D gene is TRBD1 (6 bases). Germline V gene sequence: CDR1 DFQATT, CDR2 SNEGSKA (reference sequence). Trimming took 0 bases from V and 2 from J, leaving 11 bases between them. The CDR3 is made up of 14 amino acids. This CDR3 is CSARDRRGTYEQYF. DNA for the CDR3: TGCAGTGCTAGAGATCGCAGGGGAACCTACGAGCAGTACTTC.

The chain uses TRBV4-3 and TRBJ2-7, with TRBD1 matching 8 bases. Trimming took 6 bases from V and 1 from J; bases not matched to a gene: 11. The CDR3 length is 16 residues. Germline V gene data show CDR1 as LGHNA and CDR2 as YSLEER. CDR3 in DNA: TGCGCCAGCAGGGAGACAGGGGTAACAAGATCCTACGAGCAGTACTTC. Its translation is CASRETGVTRSYEQYF.

This clonotype has a handful of counts. V and J are TRBV29-1 and TRBJ2-3; 9 bases line up with TRBD2. The length of the CDR3 is 13 residues. J lost 6 bases, V lost 4 bases, and 5 bases had no gene match. Germline CDR1 reads SQVTM; CDR2 reads ANQGSEA. The CDR3 DNA follows: TGCAGCGTTGGTCCTAGCGGGACTGATACGCAGTATTTT. It codes for CSVGPSGTDTQYF.

This clonotype has a count of ten or more. The J gene is TRBJ2-1, the V gene TRBV5-1, with 11 bases matching TRBD2. The J segment lost 7 bases and the V segment lost 3 bases, leaving 9 bases of the junction unmatched. Looked up from germline, CDR1 is SGHRS and CDR2 is YFSETQ. CDR3 length equals 16 residues. The CDR3 DNA reads TGCGCCAGCAGCTCCGAAACTAGCGGGGGAAGAAATGAGCAGTTCTTC. Translation: CASSSETSGGRNEQFF.

This rearrangement joins TRBV15 to TRBJ1-5; D perhaps matches TRBD1 (5 bases). The CDR3 extends over 15 amino acids. CDR1 and CDR2 from the germline V gene are LNHNV and YYDKDF (reference sequence). V was trimmed by 0 bases and J by 5 bases, leaving 11 bases between them. Written as DNA, the CDR3 is TGTGCCACCAGCAGAGATAATAGGGGCGATCAGCCCCAGCATTTT. This sequence encodes CATSRDNRGDQPQHF.

This clonotype has just a few counts. This chain uses TRBV7-2 with TRBJ2-7, with D possibly called TRBD1 or TRBD2 (6 bases each). V lost 1 base to trimming and J lost 1 base, with 14 bases between them. The CDR3 sequence is 16 residues long. Germline V CDR1 and CDR2: SGHTA, FQGNSA. The CDR3 here is CASSLVVGGGSYEQYF. The DNA of the CDR3 is TGTGCCAGCAGCTTAGTTGTCGGGGGCGGGTCCTACGAGCAGTACTTC.

The rearrangement uses TRBV10-3 and TRBJ2-5; D remains unclear. CDR3 length: 13 amino acids. The germline V gene has CDR1 ENHRY and CDR2 SYGVKD. V lost 1 base to trimming and J lost 2 bases, with 5 bases between them. CDR3 bases: TGTGCCATCAGTGAGTGGGGACAAGAGACCCAGTACTTC. This encodes CAISEWGQETQYF.

In this sample, this clonotype turned up a few times. V usage is TRBV6-6 and J usage is TRBJ2-7, with 10 bases lining up with TRBD1. CDR3 length: 13 amino acids. CDR1 and CDR2 (germline): MNHNY, SVGAGI (reference sequence). After removal of 5 bases from V and 11 bases from J, the junction contained 9 bases not matched to a gene. This chain's CDR3 is CASSRQGAREKYF. CDR3 DNA sequence: TGTGCCAGCAGTCGACAGGGGGCCAGGGAAAAGTACTTC.

V and J are TRBV30 and TRBJ2-5, with D maybe TRBD2 (6 bases). Germline CDR1 is GTSNPN and CDR2 is SVGIG (reference sequence). The CDR3 has 13 residues. V was pared by 5 bases and J by 2 bases, with 12 bases between. The DNA of the CDR3 is TGTGCCTGGCACCGACTAGTACAAGAGACCCAGTACTTC. The encoded protein is CAWHRLVQETQYF.

This clonotype was observed many times. This chain connects TRBV6-1 to TRBJ2-1; TRBD2 agrees at 8 bases. Germline lookup yields CDR1 MNHNS and CDR2 SASEGT. V dropped 6 bases and J dropped 2; count of bases not matched to a gene: 6. This CDR3 is 15 amino acids long. CDR3 DNA sequence: TGTGCCAGCAGCTCACTAGCGGCCCCCTACAATGAGCAGTTCTTC. This encodes CASSSLAAPYNEQFF.

This clonotype showed up many times. This chain joins TRBV7-2 and TRBJ2-1; 13 bases are shared with TRBD2. Germline CDR1 and CDR2: SGHTA and FQGNSA. Germline trimming cut 3 bases from V and 9 bases from J; bases unmatched to any gene: 11. CDR3 length: 17 amino acids. Written as DNA, the CDR3 is TGTGCCAGCAGCTTGAAGGGGACTAGCGGGAAGTCCGGTGAGCAGTTCTTC. Translated, it gives CASSLKGTSGKSGEQFF.

The chain employs TRBV7-8 and TRBJ2-6, with 8 bases identical to TRBD1. This CDR3 is built from 16 residues. Trimming took 1 base from V and 2 from J; bases not matched to a gene: 1. The V gene's germline CDR1 is SGHVS and CDR2 FQNEAQ. The CDR3 spells CASSLGTGTGANVLTF. The CDR3 DNA reads TGTGCCAGCAGCTTAGGGACAGGGACTGGGGCCAACGTCCTGACTTTC.

The chain links TRBV25-1 to TRBJ2-1; D may be TRBD1 or TRBD2 (6 bases each). The V gene's germline CDR1 is MGHDK and CDR2 SYGVNS. V lost 4 bases and J 2 bases, leaving 18 bases between the germline ends. The CDR3 runs to 17 residues. The CDR3 is CASSGTGVGGPYNEQFF. CDR3 coding DNA: TGTGCCAGCAGTGGGACCGGGGTGGGGGGCCCCTACAATGAGCAGTTCTTC.

V and J are TRBV30 and TRBJ1-1, with D uncertain. The CDR3 loop spans 13 amino acids. Germline V gene data show CDR1 as GTSNPN and CDR2 as SVGIG (reference sequence). V dropped 3 bases and J dropped 1 base, with 9 bases sitting between them. The CDR3 sequence is CAWRSEGNTEAFF. CDR3 coding DNA: TGTGCCTGGAGGAGTGAGGGGAACACTGAAGCTTTCTTT.

CDR3 nucleotide sequence: TGTGCCAGCAGTTACGGAGCGGGACAGGAGACCCAGTACTTC. It specifies CASSYGAGQETQYF. This sequence joins TRBV6-2 or TRBV6-3 and TRBJ2-5; D may correspond to TRBD1 or TRBD2 (7 bases each). There are 14 residues in the CDR3. In germline, CDR1 is MNHEY, CDR2 SVGEGT. The germline V and J ends were trimmed by 2 bases and 5 bases, with 12 bases remaining between them.

This clonotype was observed a few times. This rearrangement joins TRBV7-2 to TRBJ1-1; D remains ambiguous. CDR1 is SGHTA and CDR2 is FQGNSA in the germline V gene. V lost 1 base and J 5 bases, leaving 8 bases between the germline ends. This CDR3 comprises 13 residues. Here the CDR3 DNA reads TGTGCCAGCAGCTTAGGGCTTTTAACTGAAGCTTTCTTT. This gives the protein CASSLGLLTEAFF. Drawing the rest from reference TRBV7-2 and TRBJ1-1, the complete variable domain is GAGVSQSPSNKVTEKGKDVELRCDPISGHTALYWYRQSLGQGLEFLIYFQGNSAPDKSGLPSDRFSAERTGGSVSTLTIQRTQQEDSAVYLCASSLGLLTEAFFGQGTRLTVV.

The chain combines TRBV12-3 or TRBV12-4 with TRBJ2-1; D remains ambiguous. This CDR3 is 11 amino acids long. The V gene lost 6 bases and the J gene lost 10 bases, with 10 bases spanning the gap. The CDR3 DNA follows: TGTGCCAGCAGCCAGTCCCGCGAGCAGTTCTTC. Translation gives CASSQSREQFF.

This clonotype was observed a handful of times. The rearrangement uses TRBV20-1 and TRBJ2-7; 8 bases fit TRBD1. Germline CDR1 and CDR2: DFQATT and SNEGSKA (reference sequence). The CDR3 contains 13 residues. The CDR3 nucleotides read TGCAGCGCCACAGACAGGGGAAGGTACGAGCAGTACTTC. Amino acids: CSATDRGRYEQYF.

In its sample, this clonotype was seen a few times. The chain employs TRBV7-8 and TRBJ2-1; a weak D match, TRBD2 (6 bases). The CDR3 totals 14 residues. Germline-derived CDR1 and CDR2 are SGHVS and FQNEAQ. The germline V and J ends were trimmed by 2 bases and 9 bases, with 14 bases remaining between them. DNA of the CDR3: TGTGCCAGCAGCTTAACCAGGGCCGGGGGTGAGCAGTTCTTC. Protein product: CASSLTRAGGEQFF.

This clonotype was seen once. The J gene is TRBJ2-1, the V gene TRBV7-9; 8 positions agree with TRBD2. V lost 2 bases, J lost 7 bases, and 10 bases stayed unmatched. Per germline, CDR1 SEHNR and CDR2 FQNEAQ (reference sequence). The CDR3 has 16 residues. The CDR3 nucleotides read TGTGCCAGCAGCTTACGGGGGGGGGTCCCAGAGAATGAGCAGTTCTTC. Translation: CASSLRGGVPENEQFF. The full variable domain, rest sourced from reference TRBV7-9 and TRBJ2-1, is DTGVSQNPRHKITKRGQNVTFRCDPISEHNRLYWYRQTLGQGPEFLTYFQNEAQLEKSRLLSDRFSAERPKGSFSTLEIQRTEQGDSAMYLCASSLRGGVPENEQFFGPGTRLTVL.

This clonotype has more than one count but fewer than ten. The chain joins TRBV20-1 to TRBJ2-3; 8 nucleotides line up with TRBD2. CDR3 length: 16 residues. J gave up 3 bases and V 3 bases, and 11 bases lay outside the gene matches. CDR1 DFQATT and CDR2 SNEGSKA come from the germline V gene (reference sequence). CDR3 sequence (DNA): TGCAGTGCTAGCCGATCTAGATTAGCGGGAACAGATACGCAGTATTTT. Protein: CSASRSRLAGTDTQYF.

The chain combines TRBV18 with TRBJ2-1; tentatively, D is TRBD2 (5 bases). V was clipped by 3 bases and J by 0 bases, with 12 bases between them. CDR1 is KGHSH, CDR2 LQKENI, per germline. The CDR3 is made up of 16 amino acids. This CDR3 is CASSPAGGSSYNEQFF. CDR3 bases: TGTGCCAGCTCACCCGCTGGTGGGAGCTCCTACAATGAGCAGTTCTTC.

The V gene is TRBV10-3, the J gene TRBJ2-2; TRBD1 agrees at 9 bases. The V gene's germline CDR1 is ENHRY and CDR2 SYGVKD. The CDR3 length is 16 residues. Losses at the gene ends were 11 bases for V and 1 base for J; bases not matched to a gene: 11. The CDR3 DNA reads TGTGCCTCAGGTCCTACAGGGGGCAGGAACACCGGGGAGCTGTTTTTT. Translation: CASGPTGGRNTGELFF.